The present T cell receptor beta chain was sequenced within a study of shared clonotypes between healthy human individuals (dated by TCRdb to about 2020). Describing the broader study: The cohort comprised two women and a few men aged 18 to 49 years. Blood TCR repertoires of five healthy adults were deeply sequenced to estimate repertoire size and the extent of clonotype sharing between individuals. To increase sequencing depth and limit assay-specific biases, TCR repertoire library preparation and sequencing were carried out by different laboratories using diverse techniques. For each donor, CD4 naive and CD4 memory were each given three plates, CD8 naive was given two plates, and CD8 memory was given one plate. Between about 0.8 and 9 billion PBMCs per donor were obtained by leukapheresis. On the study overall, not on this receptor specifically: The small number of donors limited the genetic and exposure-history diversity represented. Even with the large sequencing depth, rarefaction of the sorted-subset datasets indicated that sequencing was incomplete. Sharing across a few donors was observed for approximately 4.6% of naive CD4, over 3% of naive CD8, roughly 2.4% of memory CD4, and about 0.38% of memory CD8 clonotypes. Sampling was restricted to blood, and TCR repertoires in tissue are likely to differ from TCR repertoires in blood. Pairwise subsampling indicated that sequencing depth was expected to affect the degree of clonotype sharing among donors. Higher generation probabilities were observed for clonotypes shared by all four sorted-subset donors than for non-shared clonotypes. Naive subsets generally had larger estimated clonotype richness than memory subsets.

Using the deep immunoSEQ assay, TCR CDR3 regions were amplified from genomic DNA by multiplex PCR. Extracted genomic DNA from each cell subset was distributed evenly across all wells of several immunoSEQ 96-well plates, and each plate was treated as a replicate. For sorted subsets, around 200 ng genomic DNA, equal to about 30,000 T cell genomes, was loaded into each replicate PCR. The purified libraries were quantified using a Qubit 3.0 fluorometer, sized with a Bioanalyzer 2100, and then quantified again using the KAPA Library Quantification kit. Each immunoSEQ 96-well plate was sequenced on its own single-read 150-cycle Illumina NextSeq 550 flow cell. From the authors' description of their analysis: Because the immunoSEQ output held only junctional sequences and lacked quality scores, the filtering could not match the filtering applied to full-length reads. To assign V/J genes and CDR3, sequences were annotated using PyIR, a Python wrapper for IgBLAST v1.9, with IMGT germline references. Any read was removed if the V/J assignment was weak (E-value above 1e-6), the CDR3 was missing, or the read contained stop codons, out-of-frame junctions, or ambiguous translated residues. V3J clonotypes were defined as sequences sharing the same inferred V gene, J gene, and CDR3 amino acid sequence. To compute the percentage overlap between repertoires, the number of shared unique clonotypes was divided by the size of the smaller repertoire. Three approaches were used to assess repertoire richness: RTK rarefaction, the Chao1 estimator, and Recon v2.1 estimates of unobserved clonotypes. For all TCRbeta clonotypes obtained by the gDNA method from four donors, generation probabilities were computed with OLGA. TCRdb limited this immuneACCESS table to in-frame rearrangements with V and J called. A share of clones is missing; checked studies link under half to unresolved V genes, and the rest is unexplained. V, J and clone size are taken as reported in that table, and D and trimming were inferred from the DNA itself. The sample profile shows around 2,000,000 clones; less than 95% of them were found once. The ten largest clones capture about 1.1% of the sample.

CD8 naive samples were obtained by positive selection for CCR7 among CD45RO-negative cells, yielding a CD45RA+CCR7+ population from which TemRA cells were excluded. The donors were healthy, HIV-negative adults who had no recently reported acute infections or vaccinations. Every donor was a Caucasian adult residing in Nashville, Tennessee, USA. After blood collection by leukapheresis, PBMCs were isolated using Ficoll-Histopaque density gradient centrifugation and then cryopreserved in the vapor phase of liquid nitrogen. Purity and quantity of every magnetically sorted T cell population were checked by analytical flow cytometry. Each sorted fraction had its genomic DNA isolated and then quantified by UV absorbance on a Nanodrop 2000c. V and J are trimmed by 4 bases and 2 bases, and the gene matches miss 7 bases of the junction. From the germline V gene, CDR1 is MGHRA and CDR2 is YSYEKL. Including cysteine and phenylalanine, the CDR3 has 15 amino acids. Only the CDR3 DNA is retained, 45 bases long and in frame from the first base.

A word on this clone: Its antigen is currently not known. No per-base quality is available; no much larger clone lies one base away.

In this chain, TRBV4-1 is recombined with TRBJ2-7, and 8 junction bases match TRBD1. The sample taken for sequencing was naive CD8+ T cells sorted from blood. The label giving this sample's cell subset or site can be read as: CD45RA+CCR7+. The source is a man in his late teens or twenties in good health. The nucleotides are TGCGCCAGCAGCCCAGTGGGGACAGGACCCTACGAGCAGTACTTC. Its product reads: CASSPVGTGPYEQYF.